The 14 T cell receptor beta chains presented below share a single source sample, sequenced in a study of human T cells and chemical hapten exposure. The time point denotes: pre-sensitization, week 0. Treatment indicated: therapeutic diphenylcyclopropenone sensitization with weekly scalp DPC. TCRdb processed the RACE reads anew with MiXCR; each CDR3 protein has one entry. The data show under 110,000 distinct CDR3 sequences, 10% to 15% seen once. The sequencing used whole blood, collected in connection with sensitization to the hapten diphenylcyclopropenone (DPC). These TCRs come from a woman aged 50 to 60 with alopecia areata. Some clones in this sample may be carry-over from other donors' samples.

This clonotype was picked up many times. The chain uses TRBV6-6 and TRBJ2-3; TRBD1 is a possible D gene (5 bases). The V and J ends lost 8 bases and 9 bases respectively, with 18 bases between them. Germline V gives CDR1 MNHNY, CDR2 SVGAGI (reference sequence). This CDR3 has 13 amino acids. The CDR3 region is CASDGSRGQTQYF. CDR3 bases: TGTGCCAGCGACGGGTCAAGGGGCCAAACGCAGTATTTT.

Only a few counts were recorded for this clonotype. The chain recombines TRBV20-1 with TRBJ1-5; D is perhaps TRBD1 (5 bases). Looked up from germline, CDR1 is DFQATT and CDR2 is SNEGSKA (reference sequence). CDR3 length: 14 residues. With 2 bases removed from V and 3 bases from J, the gap between germline ends came to 11 bases. CDR3 nucleotide sequence: TGCAGTGCTAGACCCGGGACTGTCAATCAGCCCCAGCATTTT. Protein sequence: CSARPGTVNQPQHF.

Comments on this clonotype: Possible read error: a much larger clone is one base away. The V and J genes are TRBV7-9 and TRBJ1-1; D unclear. This CDR3 has 10 residues. Germline CDR1 and CDR2: SEHNR and FQNEAQ (reference sequence). V lost 6 bases, J lost 2 bases, and 1 base lay in between. The CDR3 here is CASSNTEAFF. As DNA, the CDR3 is TGTGCCAGCAGTAACACTGAAGCTTTCTTT. Together with reference TRBV7-9 and TRBJ1-1, the CDR3 gives the full variable domain: DTGVSQNPRHKITKRGQNVTFRCDPISEHNRLYWYRQTLGQGPEFLTYFQNEAQLEKSRLLSDRFSAERPKGSFSTLEIQRTEQGDSAMYLCASSNTEAFFGQGTRLTVV.

CDR3 loop: CASSLDYRGEQYF. CDR3 DNA: TGTGCCAGCAGCTTAGATTACAGGGGCGAGCAGTACTTC. The chain couples TRBV11-2 to TRBJ2-7; 7 bases map to TRBD1. V trimming: 0 bases; J trimming: 6 bases; junction bases outside the gene matches: 2. CDR1 is SGHAT and CDR2 is FQNNGV in the germline V gene. This CDR3 has 13 residues.

This clonotype has at least ten counts. The chain couples TRBV29-1 to TRBJ2-7, with D maybe TRBD1 (7 bases). Germline V CDR1 and CDR2: SQVTM, ANQGSEA. Trimming removed 8 bases from V and 5 bases from J, with 22 bases in between. The CDR3 loop spans 14 amino acids. The CDR3 coding sequence is TGCAGCACCCGTATCGGGACAGCGGGCAACGAGCAGTACTTC. This gives the protein CSTRIGTAGNEQYF.

The V and J genes are TRBV28 and TRBJ1-1; 9 bases are shared with TRBD1. V lost 2 bases, J lost 5 bases, and 3 bases stayed unmatched. This CDR3 spans 14 amino acids. Germline V lookup: CDR1 MDHEN, CDR2 SYDVKM. In DNA form, the CDR3 reads TGTGCCAGCAGTTTAGGGACAGGGAGAACTGAAGCTTTCTTT. Protein: CASSLGTGRTEAFF.

There are a few counts of this clonotype. V usage is TRBV28 and J usage is TRBJ1-2; D unresolved. V lost 1 base and J lost 3, with 6 bases in between. Germline V lookup: CDR1 MDHEN, CDR2 SYDVKM. The CDR3 loop spans 13 amino acids. Written as DNA, the CDR3 is TGTGCCAGCAGTTTATCAACGCACTATGGCTACACCTTC. Translation: CASSLSTHYGYTF.

The rearrangement joins TRBV7-2 to TRBJ2-3; TRBD1 agrees at 11 bases. The CDR3 spans 19 residues. CDR1 and CDR2 (germline): SGHTA, FQGNSA. Germline trimming cut 0 bases from V and 2 bases from J; bases unmatched to any gene: 10. CDR3 sequence: CASSLASSGQGAPTDTQYF. For the CDR3, the DNA is TGTGCCAGCAGCTTAGCCTCGTCCGGACAGGGGGCGCCCACAGATACGCAGTATTTT.

In its sample, this clonotype was seen a few times. The V and J genes are TRBV28 and TRBJ1-2; D call uncertain. Germline-derived CDR1 and CDR2 are MDHEN and SYDVKM. This CDR3 is 16 amino acids long. V gave up 7 bases and J gave up 0 bases, with 18 bases separating them. The CDR3, as DNA: TGTGCCAGCATATCGGCCCCGGGAGCAACTAACTATGGCTACACCTTC. Translated: CASISAPGATNYGYTF.

This clonotype was counted only a few times. This chain uses TRBV6-6 with TRBJ1-2; a possible D gene is TRBD1 (6 bases). Germline CDR1 reads MNHNY; CDR2 reads SVGAGI (reference sequence). The V gene lost 4 bases and the J gene lost 6 bases, with 18 bases spanning the gap. There are 15 residues in the CDR3. CDR3 loop: CASSSGWTAMNGYTF. The CDR3 coding sequence is TGTGCCAGCAGTTCAGGCTGGACAGCGATGAATGGCTACACCTTC.

The sample holds many counts of this clonotype. The V and J genes are TRBV4-1 and TRBJ1-6; TRBD1 agrees at 8 bases. This CDR3 contains 16 residues. J was trimmed by 7 bases and V by 4 bases; bases with no gene match: 9. Per germline, CDR1 MGHRA and CDR2 YSYEKL. CDR3 bases: TGCGCCAGCAGCCCGTGGACAGGGCGCCAAAATTCACCCCTCCACTTT. It translates to CASSPWTGRQNSPLHF.

This clonotype turned up a few times. This chain connects TRBV7-9 to TRBJ1-1; D is undetermined. The CDR3 contains 13 residues. The germline gives CDR1 SEHNR, CDR2 FQNEAQ (reference sequence). V dropped 8 bases and J dropped 2 bases, with 12 bases sitting between them. This CDR3 reads CASVQTLNTEAFF. DNA of the CDR3: TGTGCCAGCGTCCAGACTCTAAACACTGAAGCTTTCTTT.

The chain carries TRBV18 and TRBJ1-5; D gene uncertain. Trimming removed 3 bases at V and 3 bases at J, with 12 bases between. Germline V lookup: CDR1 KGHSH, CDR2 LQKENI. The CDR3 length is 15 residues. CDR3 loop: CASSPSGVNNQPQHF. The CDR3 DNA reads TGTGCCAGCTCACCGTCCGGGGTCAACAATCAGCCCCAGCATTTT.

The V call is TRBV5-1, the J call TRBJ1-5; 7 nucleotides line up with TRBD1. Germline V CDR1 and CDR2: SGHRS, YFSETQ. Germline trimming cut 0 bases from V and 3 bases from J; bases unmatched to any gene: 3. There are 15 residues in the CDR3. Here the CDR3 DNA reads TGCGCCAGCAGCTTGGGGGGACAGTTCAATCAGCCCCAGCATTTT. This encodes CASSLGGQFNQPQHF.